A selection of T cell receptor beta chains follows, all from one sample in a study of T cells in Graves' hyperthyroidism and ophthalmopathy. Using its own MiXCR run on the multiplex PCR reads, TCRdb lists one record per CDR3 protein. This table holds about 410,000 distinct CDR3 sequences, under 15% found once. Specimen: blood. Receptor source: a man younger than 30 with Graves' ophthalmopathy. Each CDR3 is given with its conserved first and last residue. A D gene is named only where the DNA matches it firmly. The size of a clone is reported for some rows only, either as once, few or many, or as a class for expanded clones.

D	V	J	size	CDR3	DNA
NA	TRBV29-1	TRBJ1-1	many	CSVGGQVNTEAFF	TGCAGCGTTGGCGGGCAGGTAAACACTGAAGCTTTCTTT
NA	TRBV7-9	TRBJ1-1	many	CASSRGGSGNTEAFF	TGTGCCAGCAGTCGCGGGGGGAGCGGGAACACTGAAGCTTTCTTT
NA	TRBV10-3	TRBJ1-2	many	CAIIPGGRSAGYTF	TGTGCCATCATTCCGGGAGGCAGAAGCGCTGGCTACACCTTC
TRBD2	TRBV6-1	TRBJ2-1	many	CASSPGASGGASEQFF	TGTGCCAGCAGTCCCGGGGCCAGCGGGGGGGCCAGTGAGCAGTTCTTC
NA	TRBV30	TRBJ2-1	many	CAWKGYRYLDEQFF	TGTGCCTGGAAGGGGTACCGCTATTTGGATGAGCAGTTCTTC
NA	TRBV20-1	TRBJ1-5	few	CSALREDQPQHF	TGCAGTGCCCTTAGGGAAGATCAGCCCCAGCATTTT
NA	TRBV5-5	TRBJ2-1	many	CASSLPTSYNEQFF	TGTGCCAGCAGCTTACCCACCTCCTACAATGAGCAGTTCTTC
NA	TRBV24-1	TRBJ1-1	few	CATLAAGGTEAFF	TGTGCCACCTTGGCAGCGGGCGGCACTGAAGCTTTCTTT
TRBD1	TRBV11-2	TRBJ1-1	many	CASSAGDRPNTEAFF	TGTGCCAGCAGCGCGGGGGACAGGCCGAACACTGAAGCTTTCTTT
NA	TRBV28	TRBJ1-2	NA	CASSLSQGYGYTF	TGTGCCAGCAGTTTGTCTCAAGGCTATGGCTACACCTTC
NA	TRBV4-1	TRBJ1-2	many	CASSQEGSGLNYGYTF	TGCGCCAGCAGCCAAGAAGGGAGCGGCCTGAACTATGGCTACACCTTC
TRBD2	TRBV12-3/TRBV12-4	TRBJ2-3	NA	CASRPGGGAVDTQYF	TGTGCCAGCAGGCCGGGGGGGGGGGCGGTAGATACGCAGTATTTT
NA	TRBV7-2	TRBJ2-2	NA	CASSQAPGTGELFF	TGTGCCAGCAGCCAAGCTCCAGGGACCGGGGAGCTGTTTTTT
NA	TRBV9	TRBJ2-7	many	CASSGSRDSSYEQYF	TGTGCCAGCAGCGGGTCACGAGACAGTTCCTACGAGCAGTACTTC
NA	TRBV6-1	TRBJ1-1	many	CASSEVIPGTVNTEAFF	TGTGCCAGCAGTGAAGTAATCCCCGGGACGGTGAACACTGAAGCTTTCTTT
NA	TRBV2	TRBJ2-2	many	CASVYWTNTGELFF	TGTGCCAGCGTGTATTGGACGAACACCGGGGAGCTGTTTTTT
TRBD2	TRBV3-1	TRBJ2-3	many	CASSQGPVLAGGRGDTQYF	TGTGCCAGCAGCCAAGGCCCTGTACTAGCGGGAGGGAGAGGAGATACGCAGTATTTT
NA	TRBV30	TRBJ2-2	NA	CAWSPTGVNTGELFF	TGTGCCTGGAGCCCAACAGGAGTGAACACCGGGGAGCTGTTTTTT
TRBD1	TRBV6-5	TRBJ1-1	many	CASSPPRTGYTEAFF	TGTGCCAGCAGTCCACCAAGGACAGGGTACACTGAAGCTTTCTTT
NA	TRBV13	TRBJ2-7	many	CASSLGRSGAPYEQYF	TGTGCCAGCAGCTTAGGCCGTTCAGGGGCACCCTACGAGCAGTACTTC
NA	TRBV10-3	TRBJ1-1	NA	CAISDYRDEAFF	TGTGCCATCAGTGACTACAGGGATGAAGCTTTCTTT
NA	TRBV10-1	TRBJ2-3	NA	CASSESLASDTQYF	TGCGCCAGCAGTGAGTCCCTAGCGTCAGATACGCAGTATTTT
NA	TRBV5-1	TRBJ1-2	many	CASSLGVKADYGYTF	TGCGCCAGCAGCTTGGGGGTTAAAGCCGACTATGGCTACACCTTC
NA	TRBV10-3	TRBJ2-7	NA	CAISELGTNEQYF	TGTGCCATCAGTGAGTTGGGAACCAACGAGCAGTACTTC
NA	TRBV12-3/TRBV12-4	TRBJ2-5	NA	CASSARVQETQYF	TGTGCCAGCAGTGCCAGGGTGCAAGAGACCCAGTACTTC
NA	TRBV27	TRBJ2-7	many	CASTQGPLTEQYF	TGTGCCAGCACTCAGGGCCCCCTAACCGAGCAGTACTTC
NA	TRBV7-9	TRBJ1-1	NA	CASRIQGLYTEAFF	TGTGCCAGCAGGATACAGGGCCTGTACACTGAAGCTTTCTTT
NA	TRBV5-1	TRBJ2-7	many	CASSWAVPESYEQYF	TGCGCCAGCAGCTGGGCCGTCCCGGAGTCCTACGAGCAGTACTTC
NA	TRBV6-1	TRBJ1-2	few	CASSEIPGHSYGYTF	TGTGCCAGCAGTGAAATACCGGGGCATAGCTATGGCTACACCTTC
TRBD2	TRBV14	TRBJ2-1	many	CASRLTSGRATEQFF	TGTGCCAGCAGGCTGACTAGCGGGAGGGCCACTGAGCAGTTCTTC
NA	TRBV3-1	TRBJ1-4	few	CASSQGGGGGEKLFF	TGTGCCAGCAGCCAAGGAGGGGGTGGCGGTGAAAAACTGTTTTTT
TRBD1	TRBV3-1	TRBJ2-7	many	CASSQGIGGAYEQYF	TGTGCCAGCAGCCAAGGAATAGGGGGCGCCTACGAGCAGTACTTC
NA	TRBV7-9	TRBJ1-2	many	CASSSWGSGGYTF	TGTGCCAGCAGTTCCTGGGGGTCCGGTGGCTACACCTTC
NA	TRBV7-2	TRBJ2-1	many	CASSLSSPNEQFF	TGTGCCAGCAGCTTAAGTAGCCCCAATGAGCAGTTCTTC
NA	TRBV9	TRBJ2-7	few	CASSVAGTDGDEQYF	TGTGCCAGCAGCGTAGCCGGCACCGATGGGGACGAGCAGTACTTC
NA	TRBV2	TRBJ1-6	many	CASSRDGGNSPLHF	TGTGCCAGCAGCCGTGACGGGGGAAATTCACCCCTCCACTTT
TRBD1	TRBV28	TRBJ2-7	many	CASSSPGTANFEQYF	TGTGCCAGCAGTTCTCCCGGGACAGCGAATTTCGAGCAGTACTTC
TRBD1	TRBV6-1	TRBJ2-4	few	CASGGQGASGSQYF	TGTGCCAGTGGGGGGCAGGGGGCAAGTGGTTCTCAGTACTTC
NA	TRBV6-2/TRBV6-3	TRBJ1-2	few	CASSNPRDALLGYTF	TGTGCCAGCAGTAACCCCCGGGACGCCCTACTTGGCTACACCTTC
TRBD1	TRBV7-9	TRBJ1-4	NA	CASSLGGQEDEKLFF	TGTGCCAGCAGCCTCGGGGGACAGGAGGATGAAAAACTGTTTTTT
TRBD2	TRBV5-1	TRBJ2-3	NA	CASSARTSSGGPTDTQYF	TGCGCCAGCAGCGCCCGGACATCTAGCGGGGGGCCCACAGACACGCAGTATTTT
TRBD1	TRBV11-2	TRBJ1-3	many	CASSIPRTGLTGNTIYF	TGTGCCAGCAGCATTCCCAGGACAGGACTTACTGGAAACACCATATATTTT
TRBD2	TRBV19	TRBJ2-3	many	CATVPPSGTTPFTDTQYF	TGTGCCACTGTACCTCCCTCCGGGACTACCCCCTTCACAGATACGCAGTATTTT
TRBD1	TRBV10-1	TRBJ2-5	few	CASSGSDRGETQYF	TGCGCCAGCAGTGGAAGTGACAGGGGCGAGACCCAGTACTTC
NA	TRBV2	TRBJ2-3	many	CASSDPSASTDTQYF	TGTGCCAGCAGTGACCCTAGCGCCTCCACAGATACGCAGTATTTT
NA	TRBV7-6	TRBJ2-3	many	CASSLGGATQYF	TGTGCCAGCAGCCTGGGAGGCGCTACGCAGTATTTT
NA	TRBV30	TRBJ2-7	NA	CAWTSSASYEQYF	TGTGCCTGGACCTCTAGCGCCTCCTACGAGCAGTACTTC
NA	TRBV2	TRBJ2-1	many	CASSSTTQFF	TGTGCCAGCTCAAGTACGACCCAGTTCTTC
NA	TRBV24-1	TRBJ2-3	few	CATSDPAGDTQYF	TGTGCCACCAGTGATCCCGCCGGGGATACGCAGTATTTT
NA	TRBV20-1	TRBJ2-7	NA	CSALEAGNEQYF	TGCAGTGCTCTGGAGGCAGGGAACGAGCAGTACTTC
TRBD1	TRBV20-1	TRBJ1-1	many	CSARVGQSKVAFF	TGCAGTGCTAGGGTGGGACAGAGTAAGGTAGCTTTCTTT
NA	TRBV7-8	TRBJ1-1	many	CASGGLWGAPETEAFF	TGTGCCAGCGGAGGATTATGGGGGGCCCCCGAAACTGAAGCTTTCTTT
NA	TRBV19	TRBJ1-6	NA	CASSIGYRDSPLHF	TGTGCCAGTAGTATAGGGTATAGAGATTCACCCCTCCACTTT